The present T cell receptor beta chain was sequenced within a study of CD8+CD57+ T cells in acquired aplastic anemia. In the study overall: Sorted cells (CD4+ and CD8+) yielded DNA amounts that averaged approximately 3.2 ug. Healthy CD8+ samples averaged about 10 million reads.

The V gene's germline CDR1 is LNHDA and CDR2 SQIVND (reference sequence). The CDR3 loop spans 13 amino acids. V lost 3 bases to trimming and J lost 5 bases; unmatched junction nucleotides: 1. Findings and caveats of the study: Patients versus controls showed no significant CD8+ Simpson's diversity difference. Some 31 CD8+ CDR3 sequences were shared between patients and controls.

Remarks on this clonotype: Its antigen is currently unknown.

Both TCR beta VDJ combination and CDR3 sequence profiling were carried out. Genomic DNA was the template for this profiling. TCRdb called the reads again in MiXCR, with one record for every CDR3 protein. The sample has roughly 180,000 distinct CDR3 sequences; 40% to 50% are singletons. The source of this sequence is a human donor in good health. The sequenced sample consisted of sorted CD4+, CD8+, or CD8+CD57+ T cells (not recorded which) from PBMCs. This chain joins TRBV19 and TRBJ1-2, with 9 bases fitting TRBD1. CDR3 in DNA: TGTGCCAGTAGTATGGACAGGGGTTATGGCTACACCTTC. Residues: CASSMDRGYGYTF. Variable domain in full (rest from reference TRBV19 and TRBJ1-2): DGGITQSPKYLFRKEGQNVTLSCEQNLNHDAMYWYRQDPGQGLRLIYYSQIVNDFQKGDIAEGYSVSREKKESFPLTVTSAQKNPTAFYLCASSMDRGYGYTFGSGTRLTVV.